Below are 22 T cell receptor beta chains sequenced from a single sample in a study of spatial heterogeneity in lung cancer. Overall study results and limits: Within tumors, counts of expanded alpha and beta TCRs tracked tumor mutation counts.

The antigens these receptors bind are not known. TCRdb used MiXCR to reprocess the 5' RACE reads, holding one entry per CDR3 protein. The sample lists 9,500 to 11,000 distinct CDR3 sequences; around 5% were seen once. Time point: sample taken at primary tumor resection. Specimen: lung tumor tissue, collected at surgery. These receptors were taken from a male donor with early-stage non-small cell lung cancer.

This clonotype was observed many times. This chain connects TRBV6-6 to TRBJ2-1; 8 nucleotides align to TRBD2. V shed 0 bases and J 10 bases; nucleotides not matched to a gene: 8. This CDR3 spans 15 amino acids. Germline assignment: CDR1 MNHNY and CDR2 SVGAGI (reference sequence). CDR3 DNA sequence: TGTGCCAGCAGTTACTCGGAGACTAGCGCAGGGGAGCAGTTCTTC. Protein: CASSYSETSAGEQFF.

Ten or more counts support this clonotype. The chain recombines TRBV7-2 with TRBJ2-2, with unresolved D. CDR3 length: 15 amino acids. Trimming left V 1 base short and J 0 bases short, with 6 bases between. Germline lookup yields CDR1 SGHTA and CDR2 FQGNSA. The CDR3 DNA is TGTGCCAGCAGCTTAGGGGCGACGAACACCGGGGAGCTGTTTTTT. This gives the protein CASSLGATNTGELFF.

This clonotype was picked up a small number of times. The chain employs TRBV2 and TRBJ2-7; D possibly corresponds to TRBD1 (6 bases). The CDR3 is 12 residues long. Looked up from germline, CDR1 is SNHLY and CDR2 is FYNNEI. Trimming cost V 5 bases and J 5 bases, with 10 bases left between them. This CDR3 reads CASSLTGHEQYF. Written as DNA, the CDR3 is TGTGCCAGCAGTCTAACAGGGCACGAGCAGTACTTC. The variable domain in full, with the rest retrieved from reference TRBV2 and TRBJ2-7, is EPEVTQTPSHQVTQMGQEVILRCVPISNHLYFYWYRQILGQKVEFLVSFYNNEISEKSEIFDDQFSVERPDGSNFTLKIRSTKLEDSAMYFCASSLTGHEQYFGPGTRLTVT.

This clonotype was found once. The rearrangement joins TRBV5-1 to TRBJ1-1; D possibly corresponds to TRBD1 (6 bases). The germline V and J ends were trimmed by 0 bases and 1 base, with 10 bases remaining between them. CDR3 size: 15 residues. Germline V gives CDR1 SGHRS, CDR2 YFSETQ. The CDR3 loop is CASSLVAGANTEAFF. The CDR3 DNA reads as TGCGCCAGCAGCTTGGTAGCGGGGGCGAACACTGAAGCTTTCTTT. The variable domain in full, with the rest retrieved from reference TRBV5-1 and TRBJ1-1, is KAGVTQTPRYLIKTRGQQVTLSCSPISGHRSVSWYQQTPGQGLQFLFEYFSETQRNKGNFPGRFSGRQFSNSRSEMNVSTLELGDSALYLCASSLVAGANTEAFFGQGTRLTVV.

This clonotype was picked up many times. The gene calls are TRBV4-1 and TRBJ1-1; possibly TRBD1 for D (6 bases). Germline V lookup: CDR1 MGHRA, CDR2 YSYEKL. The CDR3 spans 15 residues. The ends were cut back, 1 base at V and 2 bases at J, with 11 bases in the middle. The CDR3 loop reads CASSQGHRENTEAFF. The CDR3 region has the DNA TGCGCCAGCAGCCAAGGGCACAGGGAAAACACTGAAGCTTTCTTT.

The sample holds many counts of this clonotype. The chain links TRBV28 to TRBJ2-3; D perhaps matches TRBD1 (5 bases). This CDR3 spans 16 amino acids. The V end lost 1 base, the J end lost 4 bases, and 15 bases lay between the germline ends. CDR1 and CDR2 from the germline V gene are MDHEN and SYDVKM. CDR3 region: CASSLLNQGQADTQYF. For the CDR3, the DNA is TGTGCCAGCAGTTTATTGAATCAGGGTCAAGCAGATACGCAGTATTTT.

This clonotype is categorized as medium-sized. The CDR3 coding sequence is TGCGCCAGCAGCTTCGGACCCCGCTACGAGCAGTACTTC. Its translation is CASSFGPRYEQYF. The chain has TRBV5-1 and TRBJ2-7; no definite D call. The V gene's germline CDR1 is SGHRS and CDR2 YFSETQ. V gave up 2 bases and J gave up 3 bases, with 9 bases separating them. The CDR3 is 13 amino acids.

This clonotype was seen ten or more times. CDR3 sequence (DNA): TGTGCCAGCAGTTACTCGCTCGATAGCCTTATGACAGGGATCACTGAAGCTTTCTTT. Amino acids: CASSYSLDSLMTGITEAFF. The chain uses TRBV6-2 or TRBV6-3 and TRBJ1-1; 7 nucleotides line up with TRBD1. J lost 4 bases, V lost 0 bases, and 17 bases had no gene match. Germline V CDR1 and CDR2: MNHEY, SVGEGT. The CDR3 has 19 residues.

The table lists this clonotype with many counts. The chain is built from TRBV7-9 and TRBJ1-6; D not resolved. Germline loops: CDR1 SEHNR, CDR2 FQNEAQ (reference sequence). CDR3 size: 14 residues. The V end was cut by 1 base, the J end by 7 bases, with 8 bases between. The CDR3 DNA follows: TGTGCCAGCAGCTTAGACAGCCAAAATTCACCCCTCCACTTT. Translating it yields CASSLDSQNSPLHF.

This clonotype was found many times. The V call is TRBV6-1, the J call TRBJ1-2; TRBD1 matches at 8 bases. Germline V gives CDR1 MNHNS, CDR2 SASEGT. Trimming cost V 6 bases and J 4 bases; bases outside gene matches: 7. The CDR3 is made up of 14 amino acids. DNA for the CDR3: TGTGCCAGCAGCGTAGGACAGGGAGGCTATGGCTACACCTTC. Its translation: CASSVGQGGYGYTF.

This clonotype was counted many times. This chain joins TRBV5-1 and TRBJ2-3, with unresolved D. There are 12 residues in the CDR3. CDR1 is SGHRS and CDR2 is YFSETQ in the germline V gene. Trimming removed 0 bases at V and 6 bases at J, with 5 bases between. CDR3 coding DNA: TGCGCCAGCAGCTTGGAGGCCGATACGCAGTATTTT. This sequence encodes CASSLEADTQYF.

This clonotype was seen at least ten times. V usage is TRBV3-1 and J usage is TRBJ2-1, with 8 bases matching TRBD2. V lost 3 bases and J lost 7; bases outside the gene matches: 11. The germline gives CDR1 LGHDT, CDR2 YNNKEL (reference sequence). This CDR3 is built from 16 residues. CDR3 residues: CASSHNPAGVWNEQFF. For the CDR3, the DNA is TGTGCCAGCAGCCATAACCCAGCGGGAGTTTGGAATGAGCAGTTCTTC.

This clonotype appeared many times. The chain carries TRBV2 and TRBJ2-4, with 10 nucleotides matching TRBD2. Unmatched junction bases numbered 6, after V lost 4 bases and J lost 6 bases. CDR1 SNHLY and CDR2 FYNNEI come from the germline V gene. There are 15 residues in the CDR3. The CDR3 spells CASSVLAGIINIQYF. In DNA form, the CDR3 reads TGTGCCAGCAGTGTACTAGCGGGGATCATAAACATTCAGTACTTC.

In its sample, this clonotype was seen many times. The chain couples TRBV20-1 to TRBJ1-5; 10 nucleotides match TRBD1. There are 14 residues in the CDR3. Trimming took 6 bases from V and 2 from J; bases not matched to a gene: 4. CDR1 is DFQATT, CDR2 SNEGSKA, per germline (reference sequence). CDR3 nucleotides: TGCAGTGCCCCCGGGACAGGGGGCAATCAGCCCCAGCATTTT. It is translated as CSAPGTGGNQPQHF.

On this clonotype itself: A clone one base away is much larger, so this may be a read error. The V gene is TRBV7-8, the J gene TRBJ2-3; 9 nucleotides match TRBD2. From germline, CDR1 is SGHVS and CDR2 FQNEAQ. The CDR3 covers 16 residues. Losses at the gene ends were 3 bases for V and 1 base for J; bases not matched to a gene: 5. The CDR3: CASSFLSGGCTDTQYF. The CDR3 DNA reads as TGTGCCAGCAGCTTCCTTAGCGGGGGATGCACAGATACGCAGTATTTT.

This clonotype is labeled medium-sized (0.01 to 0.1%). CDR3 amino acids: CASSPRGGGNTEAFF. The CDR3 DNA reads as TGTGCCAGCAGTCCCCGGGGCGGCGGGAACACTGAAGCTTTCTTT. V usage is TRBV6-1 and J usage is TRBJ1-1; TRBD1 might be the D (5 bases). Per germline, CDR1 MNHNS and CDR2 SASEGT. The CDR3 extends over 15 amino acids. Trimming shortened V by 5 bases and J by 1 base, and 14 bases separated the two germline ends.

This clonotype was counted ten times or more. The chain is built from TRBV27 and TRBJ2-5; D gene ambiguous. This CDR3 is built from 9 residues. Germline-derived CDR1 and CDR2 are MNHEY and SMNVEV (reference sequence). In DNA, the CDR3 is TGTGGGGCCCAAGAGACCCAGTACTTC. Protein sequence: CGAQETQYF.

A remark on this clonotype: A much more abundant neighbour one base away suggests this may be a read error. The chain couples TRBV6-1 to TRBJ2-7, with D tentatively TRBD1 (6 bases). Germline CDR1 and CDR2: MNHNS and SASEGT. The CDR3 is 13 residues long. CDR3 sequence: CAGSTGGNYEQYF. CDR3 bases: TGTGCCGGCAGTACTGGGGGCAACTACGAGCAGTACTTC.

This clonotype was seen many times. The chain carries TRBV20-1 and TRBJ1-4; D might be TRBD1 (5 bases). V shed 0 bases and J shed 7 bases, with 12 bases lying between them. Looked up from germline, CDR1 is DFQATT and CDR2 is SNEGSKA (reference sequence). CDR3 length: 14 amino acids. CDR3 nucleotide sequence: TGCAGTGCTAGAGATGGGGGGAGGAGTGAAAAACTGTTTTTT. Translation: CSARDGGRSEKLFF.

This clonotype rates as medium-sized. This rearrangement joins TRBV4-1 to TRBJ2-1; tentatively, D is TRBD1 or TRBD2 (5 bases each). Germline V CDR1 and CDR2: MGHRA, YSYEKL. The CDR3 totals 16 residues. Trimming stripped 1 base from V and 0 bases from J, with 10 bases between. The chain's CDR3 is CASSQGDGVSYNEQFF. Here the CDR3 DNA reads TGCGCCAGCAGCCAAGGGGACGGAGTCTCCTACAATGAGCAGTTCTTC.

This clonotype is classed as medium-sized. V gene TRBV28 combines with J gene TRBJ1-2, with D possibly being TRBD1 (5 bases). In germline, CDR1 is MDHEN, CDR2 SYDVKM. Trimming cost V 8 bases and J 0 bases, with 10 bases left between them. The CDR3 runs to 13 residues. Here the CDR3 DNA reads TGTGCCAGCGAGGGGTCGACTAACTATGGCTACACCTTC. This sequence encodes CASEGSTNYGYTF.

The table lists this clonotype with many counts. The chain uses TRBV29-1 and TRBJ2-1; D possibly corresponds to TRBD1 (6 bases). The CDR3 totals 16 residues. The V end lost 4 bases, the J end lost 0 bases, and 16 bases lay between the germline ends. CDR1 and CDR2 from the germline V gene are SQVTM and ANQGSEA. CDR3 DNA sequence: TGCAGCGTTGTGGGGGCCAGGTCGAGCTCCTACAATGAGCAGTTCTTC. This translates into CSVVGARSSSYNEQFF.